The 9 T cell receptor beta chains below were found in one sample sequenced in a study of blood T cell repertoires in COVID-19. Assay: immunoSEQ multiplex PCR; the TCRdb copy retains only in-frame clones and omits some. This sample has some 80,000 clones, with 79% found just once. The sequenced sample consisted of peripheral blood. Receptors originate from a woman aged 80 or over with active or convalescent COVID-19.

The CDR3 DNA reads TGTGCCAGCAGCCTCCCGCTGCGGGGGCCGGAGACCCAGTACTTC. Translating it yields CASSLPLRGPETQYF. This rearrangement joins TRBV5-6 to TRBJ2-5; TRBD2 is a possible D gene (7 bases). Germline CDR1 and CDR2: SGHDT and YYEEEE. Trimming removed 4 bases from V and 5 bases from J, with 18 bases in between. There are 15 residues in the CDR3.

DNA of the CDR3: TGTGCCAGCAGCCAAGATATAAGGGGCCCCCAAGAGACCCAGTACTTC. Its protein is CASSQDIRGPQETQYF. The V and J genes are TRBV3-1 (or the pseudogene TRBV3-2) and TRBJ2-5, with D possibly being TRBD1 (5 bases). The germline V and J ends were trimmed by 0 bases and 1 base, with 12 bases remaining between them. In germline, CDR1 is LGHDT, CDR2 YNNKEL (reference sequence). This CDR3 has 16 residues.

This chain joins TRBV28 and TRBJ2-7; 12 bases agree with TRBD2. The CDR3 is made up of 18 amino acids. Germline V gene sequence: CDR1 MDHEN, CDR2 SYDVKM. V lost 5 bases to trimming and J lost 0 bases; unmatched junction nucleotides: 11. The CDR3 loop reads CASSEGLAGGVLSYEQYF. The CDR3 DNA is TGTGCCAGCAGTGAGGGGCTAGCGGGGGGGGTCCTCTCCTACGAGCAGTACTTC.

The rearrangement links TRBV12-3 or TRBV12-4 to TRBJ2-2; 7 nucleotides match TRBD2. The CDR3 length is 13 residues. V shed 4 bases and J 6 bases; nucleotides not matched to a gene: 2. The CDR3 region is CASSWTSPGELFF. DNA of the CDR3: TGTGCCAGCAGTTGGACTAGTCCCGGGGAGCTGTTTTTT.

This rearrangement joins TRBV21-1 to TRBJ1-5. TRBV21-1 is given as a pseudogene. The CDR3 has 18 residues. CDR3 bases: TGTGCCAGCAGCTCTCGGAGCGGCTCTGAGGAGAAAGATCAGCCCCAGCATTTT. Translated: CASSSRSGSEEKDQPQHF.

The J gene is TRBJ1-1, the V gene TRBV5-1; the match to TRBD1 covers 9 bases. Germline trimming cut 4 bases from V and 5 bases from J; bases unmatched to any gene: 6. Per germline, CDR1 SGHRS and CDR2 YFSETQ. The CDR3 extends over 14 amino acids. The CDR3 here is CASSIPGQGTEAFF. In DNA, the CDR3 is TGCGCCAGCAGCATCCCGGGACAGGGAACTGAAGCTTTCTTT.

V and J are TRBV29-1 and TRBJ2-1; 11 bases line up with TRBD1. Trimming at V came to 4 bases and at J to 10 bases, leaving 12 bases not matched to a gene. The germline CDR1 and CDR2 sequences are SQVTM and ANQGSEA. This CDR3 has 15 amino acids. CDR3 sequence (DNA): TGCAGCGTTGCCTCGGGACAGGGGGGATTCCGGGAGCAGTTCTTC. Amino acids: CSVASGQGGFREQFF.

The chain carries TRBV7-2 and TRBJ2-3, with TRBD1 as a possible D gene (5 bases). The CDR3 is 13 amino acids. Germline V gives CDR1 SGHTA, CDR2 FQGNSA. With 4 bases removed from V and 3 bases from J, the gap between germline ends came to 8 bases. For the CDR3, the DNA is TGTGCCAGCAGCTCAAGACAGACAGATACGCAGTATTTT. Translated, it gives CASSSRQTDTQYF.

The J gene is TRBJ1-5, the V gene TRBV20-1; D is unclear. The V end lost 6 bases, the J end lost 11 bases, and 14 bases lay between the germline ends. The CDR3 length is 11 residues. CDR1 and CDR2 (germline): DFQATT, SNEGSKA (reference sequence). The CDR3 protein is CSAIQPGSQHF. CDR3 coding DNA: TGCAGTGCGATCCAACCGGGATCCCAGCATTTT.